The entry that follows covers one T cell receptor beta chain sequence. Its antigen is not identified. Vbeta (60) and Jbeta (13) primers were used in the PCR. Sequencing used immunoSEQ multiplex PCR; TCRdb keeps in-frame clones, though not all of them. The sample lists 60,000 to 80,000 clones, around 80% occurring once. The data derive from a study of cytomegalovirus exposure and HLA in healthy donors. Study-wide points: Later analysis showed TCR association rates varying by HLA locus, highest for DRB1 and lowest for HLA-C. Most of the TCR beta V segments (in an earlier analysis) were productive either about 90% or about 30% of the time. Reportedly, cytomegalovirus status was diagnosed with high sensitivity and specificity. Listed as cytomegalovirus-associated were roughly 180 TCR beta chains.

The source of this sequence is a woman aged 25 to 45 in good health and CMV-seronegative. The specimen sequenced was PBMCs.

CDR3 bases: TGCAGCGCCGGTGGCTACACCTTC. This sequence encodes CSAGGYTF. The J gene is TRBJ1-2, the V gene TRBV29-1; unclear D gene. The germline V gene has CDR1 SQVTM and CDR2 ANQGSEA. The V end was cut by 7 bases, the J end by 7 bases, with 4 bases between. The CDR3 consists of 8 residues.